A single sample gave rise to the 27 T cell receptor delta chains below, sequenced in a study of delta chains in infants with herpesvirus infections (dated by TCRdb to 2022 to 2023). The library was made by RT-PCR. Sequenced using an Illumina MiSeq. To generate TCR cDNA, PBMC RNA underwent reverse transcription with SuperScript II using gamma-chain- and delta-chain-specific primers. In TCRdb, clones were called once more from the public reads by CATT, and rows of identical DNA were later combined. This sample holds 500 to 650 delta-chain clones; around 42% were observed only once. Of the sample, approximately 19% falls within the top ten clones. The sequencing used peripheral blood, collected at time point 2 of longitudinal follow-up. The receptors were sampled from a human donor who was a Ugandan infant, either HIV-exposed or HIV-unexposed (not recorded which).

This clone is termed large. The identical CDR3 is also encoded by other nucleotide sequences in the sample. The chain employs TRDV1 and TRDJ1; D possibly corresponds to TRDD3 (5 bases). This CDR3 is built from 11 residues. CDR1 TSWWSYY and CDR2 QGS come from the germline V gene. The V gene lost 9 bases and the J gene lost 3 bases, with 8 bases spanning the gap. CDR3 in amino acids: CALGLADKLIF. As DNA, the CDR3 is TGTGCTCTGGGATTGGCCGATAAACTCATCTTT.

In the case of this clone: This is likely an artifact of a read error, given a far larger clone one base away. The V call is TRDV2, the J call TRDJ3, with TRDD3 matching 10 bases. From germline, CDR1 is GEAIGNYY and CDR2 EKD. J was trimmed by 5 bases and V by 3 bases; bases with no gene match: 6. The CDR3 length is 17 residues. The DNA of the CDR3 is TGTGCCTGTGACTTACTGGGGGATTTTCGGGACACCCGACAGATGTTTTTC. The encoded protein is CACDLLGDFRDTRQMFF.

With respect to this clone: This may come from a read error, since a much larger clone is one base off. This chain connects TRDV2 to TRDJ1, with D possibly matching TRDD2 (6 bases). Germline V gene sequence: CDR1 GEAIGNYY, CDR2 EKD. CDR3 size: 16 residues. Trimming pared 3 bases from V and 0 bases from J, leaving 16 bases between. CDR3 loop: CACDAPFLTYTDKLIF. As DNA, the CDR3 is TGTGCCTGTGACGCCCCATTCCTAACCTACACCGATAAACTCATCTTT.

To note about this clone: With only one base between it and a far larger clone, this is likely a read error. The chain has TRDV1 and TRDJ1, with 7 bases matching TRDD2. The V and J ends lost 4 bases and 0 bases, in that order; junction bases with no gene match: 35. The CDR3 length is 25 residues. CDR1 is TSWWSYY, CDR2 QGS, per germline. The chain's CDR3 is CALGGTAFLSISHHMRRKYTDKLIF. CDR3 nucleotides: TGTGCTCTTGGGGGTACGGCCTTCCTGTCGATTAGCCACCACATGAGACGAAAGTACACCGATAAACTCATCTTT.

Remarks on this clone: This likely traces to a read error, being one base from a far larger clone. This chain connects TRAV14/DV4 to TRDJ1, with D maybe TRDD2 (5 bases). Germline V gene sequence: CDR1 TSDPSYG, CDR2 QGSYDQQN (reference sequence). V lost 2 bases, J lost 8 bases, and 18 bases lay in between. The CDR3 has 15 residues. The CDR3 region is CAMRELLRIPYKLIF. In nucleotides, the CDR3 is TGTGCAATGAGAGAGCTACTTCGAATACCCTACAAACTCATCTTT.

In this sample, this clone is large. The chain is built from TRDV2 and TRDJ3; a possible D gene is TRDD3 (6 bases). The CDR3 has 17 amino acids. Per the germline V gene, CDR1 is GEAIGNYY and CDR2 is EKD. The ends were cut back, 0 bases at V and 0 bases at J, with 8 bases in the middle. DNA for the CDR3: TGTGCCTGTGACACCGTACTGGGCTCCTGGGACACCCGACAGATGTTTTTC. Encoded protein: CACDTVLGSWDTRQMFF.

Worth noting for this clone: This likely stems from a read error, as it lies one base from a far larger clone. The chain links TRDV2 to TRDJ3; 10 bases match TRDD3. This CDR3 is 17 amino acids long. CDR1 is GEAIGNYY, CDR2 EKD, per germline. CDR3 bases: TGTGCCTGTGACTTACTGGGGGATTTTTGGGACACCCGACAGATATTTTTC. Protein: CACDLLGDFWDTRQIFF.

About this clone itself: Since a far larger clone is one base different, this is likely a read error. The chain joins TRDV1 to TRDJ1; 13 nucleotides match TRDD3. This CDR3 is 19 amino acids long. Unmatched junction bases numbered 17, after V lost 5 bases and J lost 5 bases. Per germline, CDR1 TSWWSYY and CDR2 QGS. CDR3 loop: CALGTRSLWYWGIRDKLIF. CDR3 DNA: TGTGCTCTTGGGACCCGTTCCCTATGGTACTGGGGGATACGGGATAAACTCATCTTT.

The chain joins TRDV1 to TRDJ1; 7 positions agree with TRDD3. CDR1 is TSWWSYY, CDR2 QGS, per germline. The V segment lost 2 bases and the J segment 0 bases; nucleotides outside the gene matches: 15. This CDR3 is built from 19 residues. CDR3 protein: CALGEDLSQLGTYTDKLIF. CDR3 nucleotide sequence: TGTGCTCTTGGGGAAGATTTATCCCAACTGGGGACGTACACCGATAAACTCATCTTT.

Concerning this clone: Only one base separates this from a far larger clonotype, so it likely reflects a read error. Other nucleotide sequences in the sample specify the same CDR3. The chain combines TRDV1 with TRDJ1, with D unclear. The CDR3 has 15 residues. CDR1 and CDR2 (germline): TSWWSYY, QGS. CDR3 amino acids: CALGEPVPYTDKLIF. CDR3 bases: TGTGCTCTTGGTGAACCGGTTCCGTACACCGATAAACTCATCTTT.

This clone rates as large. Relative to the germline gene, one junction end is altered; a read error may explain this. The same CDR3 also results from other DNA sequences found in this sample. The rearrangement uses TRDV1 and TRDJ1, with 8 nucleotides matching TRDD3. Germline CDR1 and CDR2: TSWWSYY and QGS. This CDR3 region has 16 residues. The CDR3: CALGEHATWGTAKLIF. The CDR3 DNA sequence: TGTGCTCTTGGGGAACACGCTACCTGGGGGACCGCTAAACTCATCTTT.

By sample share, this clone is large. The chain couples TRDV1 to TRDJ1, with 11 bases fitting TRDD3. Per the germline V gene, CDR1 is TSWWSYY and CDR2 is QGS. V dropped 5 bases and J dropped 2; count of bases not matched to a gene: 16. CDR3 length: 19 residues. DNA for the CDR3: TGTGCTCTTGGGTATAAGCCTTCTTGGGGGATACGCAGGACCGATAAACTCATCTTT. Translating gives CALGYKPSWGIRRTDKLIF.

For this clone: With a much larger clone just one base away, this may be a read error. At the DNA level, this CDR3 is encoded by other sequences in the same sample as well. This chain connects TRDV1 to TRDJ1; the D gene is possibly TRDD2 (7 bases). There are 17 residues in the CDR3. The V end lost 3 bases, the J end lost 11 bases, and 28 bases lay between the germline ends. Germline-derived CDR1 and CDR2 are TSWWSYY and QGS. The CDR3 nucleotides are TGTGCTCTTGGGGATATTCCTACCGTGGTACTGGGTCCTGGGCTCATCTTT. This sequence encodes CALGDIPTVVLGPGLIF.

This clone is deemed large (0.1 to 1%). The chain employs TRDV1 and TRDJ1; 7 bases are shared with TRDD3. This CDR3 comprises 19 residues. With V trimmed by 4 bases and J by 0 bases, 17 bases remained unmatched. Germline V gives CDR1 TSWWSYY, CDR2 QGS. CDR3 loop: CALGVSPYGGDAYTDKLIF. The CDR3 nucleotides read TGTGCTCTTGGGGTCTCCCCCTACGGGGGGGATGCGTACACCGATAAACTCATCTTT.

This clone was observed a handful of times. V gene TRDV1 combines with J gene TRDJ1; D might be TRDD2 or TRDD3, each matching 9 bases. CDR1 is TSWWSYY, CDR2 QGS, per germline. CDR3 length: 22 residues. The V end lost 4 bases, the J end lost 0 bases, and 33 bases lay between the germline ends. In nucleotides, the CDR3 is TGTGCTCTTGGGGGACCTTCCTACGTCCTTACTGGGGGACTCGCTTACACCGATAAACTCATCTTT. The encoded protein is CALGGPSYVLTGGLAYTDKLIF.

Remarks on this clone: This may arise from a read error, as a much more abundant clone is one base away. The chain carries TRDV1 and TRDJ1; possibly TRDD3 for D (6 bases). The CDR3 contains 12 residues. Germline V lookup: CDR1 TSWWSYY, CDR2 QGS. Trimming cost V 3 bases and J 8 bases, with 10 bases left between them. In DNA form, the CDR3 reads TGTGCTCTTGGGGAGGGATATGCAAAACTCATCTTT. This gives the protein CALGEGYAKLIF.

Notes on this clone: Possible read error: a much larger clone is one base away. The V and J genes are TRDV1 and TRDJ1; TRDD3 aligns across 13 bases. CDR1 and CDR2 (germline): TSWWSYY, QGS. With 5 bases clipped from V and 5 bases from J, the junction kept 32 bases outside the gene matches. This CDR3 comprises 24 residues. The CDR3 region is CALGFKGLFLLPITGGYAEDKLIF. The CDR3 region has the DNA TGTGCTCTTGGGTTTAAGGGGCTCTTCCTACTCCCTATTACTGGGGGATACGCCGAGGATAAACTCATCTTT.

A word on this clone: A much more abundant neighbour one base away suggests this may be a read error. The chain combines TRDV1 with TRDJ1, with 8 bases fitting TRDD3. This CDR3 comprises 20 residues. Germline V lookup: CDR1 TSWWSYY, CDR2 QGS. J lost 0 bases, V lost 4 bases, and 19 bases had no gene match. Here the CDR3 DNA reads TGTGCTCTTGGGGTACTAAGGTTTACTGGGGGTCACTGGTACACCGATAAACTCATCTTT. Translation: CALGVLRFTGGHWYTDKLIF.

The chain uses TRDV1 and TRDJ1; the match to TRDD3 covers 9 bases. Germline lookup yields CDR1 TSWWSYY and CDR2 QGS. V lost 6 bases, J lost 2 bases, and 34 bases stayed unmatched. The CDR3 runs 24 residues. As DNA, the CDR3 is TGTGCTCTTGGCGCAACACTGGCAACATTTAAGCGTCGCTGGGGGATCGATAGGACCGATAAACTCATCTTT. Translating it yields CALGATLATFKRRWGIDRTDKLIF.

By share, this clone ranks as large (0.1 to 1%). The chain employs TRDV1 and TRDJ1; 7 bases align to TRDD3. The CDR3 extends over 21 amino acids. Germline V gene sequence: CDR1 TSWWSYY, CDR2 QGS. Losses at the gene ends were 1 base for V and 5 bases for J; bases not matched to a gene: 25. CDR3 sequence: CALGEPPRSLGRGLLGDKLIF. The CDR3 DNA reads TGTGCTCTTGGGGAACCGCCTCGATCCCTCGGGCGGGGTTTACTGGGGGATAAACTCATCTTT.

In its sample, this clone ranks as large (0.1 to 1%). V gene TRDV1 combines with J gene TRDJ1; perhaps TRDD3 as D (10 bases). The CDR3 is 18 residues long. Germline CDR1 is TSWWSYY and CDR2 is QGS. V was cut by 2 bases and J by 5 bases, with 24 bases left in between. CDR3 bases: TGTGCTCTTGGGGAAACCCTTCCTACCTACTGGGGGATGGATAAACTCATCTTT. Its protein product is CALGETLPTYWGMDKLIF.

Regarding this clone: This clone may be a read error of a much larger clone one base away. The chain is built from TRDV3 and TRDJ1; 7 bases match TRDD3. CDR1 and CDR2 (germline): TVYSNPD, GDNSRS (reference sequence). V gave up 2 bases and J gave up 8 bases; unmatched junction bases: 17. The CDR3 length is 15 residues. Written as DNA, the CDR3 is TGTGCCTTTTCAGCCTCCCGAGCTTGGGGGAAGAAACTCATCTTT. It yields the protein CAFSASRAWGKKLIF.

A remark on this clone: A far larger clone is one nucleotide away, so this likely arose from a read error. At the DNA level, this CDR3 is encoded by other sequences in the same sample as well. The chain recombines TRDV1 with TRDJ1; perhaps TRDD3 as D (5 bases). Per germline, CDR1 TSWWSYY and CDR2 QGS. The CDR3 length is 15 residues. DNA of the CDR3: TGTGCTCTTGGTGAACTGTCCTCTTCGGGTAAGGGGGTCATCTTT. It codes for CALGELSSSGKGVIF.

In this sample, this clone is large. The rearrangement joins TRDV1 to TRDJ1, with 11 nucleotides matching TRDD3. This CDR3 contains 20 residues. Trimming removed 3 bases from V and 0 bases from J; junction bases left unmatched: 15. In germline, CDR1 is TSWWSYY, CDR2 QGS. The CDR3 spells CALGEGVWGIRNPYTDKLIF. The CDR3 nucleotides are TGTGCTCTTGGGGAGGGCGTTTGGGGGATACGCAACCCGTACACCGATAAACTCATCTTT.

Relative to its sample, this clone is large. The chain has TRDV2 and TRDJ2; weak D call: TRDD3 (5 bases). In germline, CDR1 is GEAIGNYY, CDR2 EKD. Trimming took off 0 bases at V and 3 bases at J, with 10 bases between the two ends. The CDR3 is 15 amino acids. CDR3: CACDTVGGVTAQLFF. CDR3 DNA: TGTGCCTGTGACACCGTAGGGGGGGTGACAGCACAACTCTTCTTT.

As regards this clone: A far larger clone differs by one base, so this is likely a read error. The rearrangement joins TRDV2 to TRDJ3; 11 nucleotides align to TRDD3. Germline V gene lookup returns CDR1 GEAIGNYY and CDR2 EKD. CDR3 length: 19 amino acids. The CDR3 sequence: CACDKVLGDSSWDARQMFF. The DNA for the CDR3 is TGTGCCTGTGACAAAGTACTGGGGGATAGCTCCTGGGACGCCCGACAGATGTTTTTC.

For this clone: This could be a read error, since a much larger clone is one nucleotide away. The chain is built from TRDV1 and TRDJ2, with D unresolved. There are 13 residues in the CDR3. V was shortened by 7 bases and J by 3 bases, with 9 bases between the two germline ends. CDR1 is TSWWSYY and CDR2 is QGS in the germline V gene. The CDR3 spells CALEVTLTAQLFF. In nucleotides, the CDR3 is TGTGCTCTTGAGGTTACCCTGACAGCACAACTCTTCTTT.